Described below is a single T cell receptor beta chain sequence and its context. Its specificity is not known. The record originates from a study of cytomegalovirus exposure and HLA in healthy donors. Overall study: It was reported in a later analysis that the 95 to 150 validation repertoires used the same platform as the 666 first-cohort repertoires.

Method: immunoSEQ multiplex PCR; TCRdb's copy keeps in-frame clones and lacks some. The sample consists of roughly 150,000 clones, around 85% of them appearing once. Study findings and constraints: Among TCR beta chains, those listed as cytomegalovirus-associated numbered more than 150.

In germline, CDR1 is MGHRA, CDR2 YSYEKL. V shed 1 base and J shed 4 bases, with 10 bases lying between them. This CDR3 has 14 amino acids. Separate from the approximately 720-subject first cohort, the approximately 130-subject validation cohort was the one that the donors belonged to. The chain uses TRBV4-1 and TRBJ1-1; TRBD1 is a possible D gene (5 bases). The TCR was taken from a man aged 25 to 40 in good health and CMV-seropositive. The sample taken for sequencing was PBMCs. The CDR3 sequence is CASSQVGEGTEAFF. The CDR3 DNA follows: TGCGCCAGCAGCCAAGTGGGGGAGGGCACTGAAGCTTTCTTT.